The 18 T cell receptor beta chains presented below share a single source sample, sequenced in a study of blood T cell repertoires in COVID-19 (dated by TCRdb to the early 2020s). The method was the immunoSEQ multiplex PCR assay. Drawn from immuneACCESS, this table holds only the in-frame rearrangements with V and J called that TCRdb kept. Clones are partly lost; checked studies trace under half to an unresolved V gene and leave the rest unexplained. The sample data list 200,000 or so clones, and approximately 90% of these were observed just once. The ten top clones hold more than 5.5% of the sample. Sequenced sample: peripheral blood. The receptors come from a man of 80 years or more with acute or convalescent COVID-19.

The chain uses TRBV6-1 and TRBJ1-2; 7 bases map to TRBD1. Looked up from germline, CDR1 is MNHNS and CDR2 is SASEGT. The CDR3 consists of 13 residues. V lost 6 bases, J lost 4 bases, and 5 bases stayed unmatched. The DNA of the CDR3 is TGTGCCAGCAGGGAGGGACAGTTCTATGGCTACACCTTC. Translating gives CASREGQFYGYTF.

The V and J genes are TRBV11-2 and TRBJ1-2; D gene ambiguous. The germline V gene has CDR1 SGHAT and CDR2 FQNNGV. This CDR3 region has 14 residues. V lost 3 bases, J lost 7 bases, and 15 bases lay in between. In nucleotides, the CDR3 is TGTGCCAGCAGCTTTGAGCGTGTCGGCTCTGGCTACACCTTC. It yields the protein CASSFERVGSGYTF.

The chain has TRBV7-6 and TRBJ1-3, with D possibly being TRBD1 (6 bases). The length of the CDR3 is 15 residues. The germline V gene encodes CDR1 SGHVS and CDR2 FNYEAQ. V lost 5 bases to trimming and J lost 4 bases, with 15 bases between them. CDR3 in DNA: TGTGCCAGCAGCCAGGGGTTCTTGTCCGGAAACACCATATATTTT. Amino acid sequence: CASSQGFLSGNTIYF.

This clone was observed a few times. The gene calls are TRBV28 and TRBJ1-2; TRBD1 aligns across 8 bases. Losses at the gene ends were 6 bases for V and 5 bases for J; bases not matched to a gene: 8. The CDR3 has 14 residues. The germline V gene encodes CDR1 MDHEN and CDR2 SYDVKM. The CDR3 reads CASRPGQALYGYTF. As DNA, the CDR3 is TGTGCCAGCAGACCGGGACAGGCTCTTTATGGCTACACCTTC.

This chain links TRBV19 with TRBJ2-2; 8 nucleotides agree with TRBD2. Trimming removed 8 bases from V and 7 bases from J; junction bases left unmatched: 9. CDR3 size: 14 residues. The germline CDR1 and CDR2 sequences are LNHDA and SQIVND (reference sequence). The CDR3 DNA reads TGTGCCAGTTGGGTCGGGAGGGCCAACGGGGAGCTGTTTTTT. This translates into CASWVGRANGELFF.

V usage is TRBV11-3 and J usage is TRBJ2-7; a weak D match, TRBD1 (6 bases). Germline CDR1 SGHNT, CDR2 YENEEA. The CDR3 loop spans 16 amino acids. Trimming removed 5 bases from V and 6 bases from J, with 23 bases in between. The CDR3 spells CASSAYEGVSVSEQYV. DNA for the CDR3: TGTGCCAGCAGCGCCTACGAGGGGGTTAGTGTAAGCGAGCAGTACGTC.

V gene TRBV4-1 combines with J gene TRBJ2-2; D may be TRBD2 (6 bases). The CDR3 has 14 residues. CDR1 and CDR2 (germline): MGHRA, YSYEKL. The ends were cut back, 7 bases at V and 4 bases at J, with 13 bases in the middle. As DNA, the CDR3 is TGCGCCAGCACCAAGGAGGGACGCACCGGGGAGCTGTTTTTT. It is translated as CASTKEGRTGELFF.

As concerns this clone: The germline gene is not matched at one end of the junction; a read error may be the cause. This chain connects TRBV3-1 (or the pseudogene TRBV3-2) to TRBJ2-3; D unresolved. Germline V gene sequence: CDR1 LGHDT, CDR2 YNNKEL (reference sequence). The CDR3 sequence is 13 residues long. In nucleotides, the CDR3 is TGTGCCAGTAGCCCGTCTAGCACAGATACGCAGTATTTT. Translating gives CASSPSSTDTQYF.

This chain joins TRBV27 and TRBJ2-5, with TRBD2 as a possible D gene (5 bases). V dropped 4 bases and J dropped 2 bases, with 14 bases sitting between them. The germline CDR1 and CDR2 sequences are MNHEY and SMNVEV (reference sequence). The CDR3 runs to 15 residues. In nucleotides, the CDR3 is TGTGCCAGCAGTTCCTTACTAGGCACTCAAGAGACCCAGTACTTC. Its translation is CASSSLLGTQETQYF.

The chain is built from TRBV28 and TRBJ2-1, with D possibly TRBD2 on 6 matching bases. Trimming removed 7 bases at V and 8 bases at J, with 21 bases between. The CDR3 has 15 amino acids. In germline, CDR1 is MDHEN, CDR2 SYDVKM. DNA for the CDR3: TGTGCCAGCACCCCTTTTGAATCCGGGAGCGATGAGCAGTTCTTC. Protein: CASTPFESGSDEQFF.

In its sample, this clone was seen a few times. CDR3 sequence reads: CATSDGGSSGRALNEQFF. CDR3 in DNA: TGTGCCACCAGTGATGGGGGTTCTAGCGGGAGGGCCCTCAATGAGCAGTTCTTC. The rearrangement links TRBV24-1 to TRBJ2-1; 12 nucleotides align to TRBD2. Germline assignment: CDR1 KGHDR and CDR2 SFDVKD. This CDR3 is built from 18 residues. V shed 3 bases and J 6 bases; nucleotides not matched to a gene: 11.

The chain uses TRBV7-8 and TRBJ1-1; perhaps TRBD1 as D (5 bases). Trimming left V 1 base short and J 4 bases short, with 13 bases between. The germline V gene encodes CDR1 SGHVS and CDR2 FQNEAQ. This CDR3 region has 15 residues. CDR3 amino acids: CASSLVGQGVTEAFF. CDR3 DNA: TGTGCCAGCAGCTTAGTAGGGCAGGGTGTCACTGAAGCTTTCTTT.

This clone was found a few times. V gene TRBV7-9 combines with J gene TRBJ1-6; 9 positions match TRBD1. Germline CDR1 reads SEHNR; CDR2 reads FQNEAQ (reference sequence). The V gene end was trimmed by 6 bases and the J gene end by 10 bases; junction bases not matched to a gene: 10. There are 15 residues in the CDR3. CDR3 nucleotides: TGTGCCAGCAGTCAGACAGGGGGTGCAAGATCACCCCTCCACTTT. Its protein product is CASSQTGGARSPLHF.

V usage is TRBV19 and J usage is TRBJ2-1; TRBD2 aligns across 9 bases. This CDR3 is 13 amino acids long. Germline-derived CDR1 and CDR2 are LNHDA and SQIVND (reference sequence). With V trimmed by 10 bases and J by 8 bases, 9 bases remained unmatched. The CDR3 sequence: CANSSGVSYEQFF. The CDR3 bases are TGTGCCAACTCTAGCGGGGTGAGTTATGAGCAGTTCTTC.

The chain links TRBV11-3 to TRBJ2-1, with 7 bases lining up with TRBD2. The trim removed 4 bases at V and 4 bases at J, leaving 10 bases unmatched. The CDR3 covers 16 residues. Germline V CDR1 and CDR2: SGHNT, YENEEA. CDR3 coding DNA: TGTGCCAGCAGCTCTGCGGGGGTGGCGGGATACAATGAGCAGTTCTTC. Encoded protein: CASSSAGVAGYNEQFF. Drawing the rest from reference TRBV11-3 and TRBJ2-1, the complete variable domain is EAGVVQSPRYKIIEKKQPVAFWCNPISGHNTLYWYLQNLGQGPELLIRYENEEAVDDSQLPKDRFSAERLKGVDSTLKIQPAELGDSAVYLCASSSAGVAGYNEQFFGPGTRLTVL.

This clone was recorded once. This sequence joins TRBV7-2 and TRBJ2-1, with 8 bases identical to TRBD2. V dropped 1 base and J dropped 3; count of bases not matched to a gene: 11. The germline V gene has CDR1 SGHTA and CDR2 FQGNSA. There are 18 residues in the CDR3. In DNA form, the CDR3 reads TGTGCCAGCAGCTTAGGAGCGGGAGCGAGGGGGTACTACAATGAGCAGTTCTTC. It yields the protein CASSLGAGARGYYNEQFF.

In this sample, this clone turned up a few times. The chain links TRBV29-1 to TRBJ2-7; 14 bases align to TRBD2. With 6 bases clipped from V and 6 bases from J, the junction kept 7 bases outside the gene matches. The CDR3 is 14 amino acids. Germline CDR1 is SQVTM and CDR2 is ANQGSEA. CDR3 sequence: CSVEGLAGESEQYF. As DNA, the CDR3 is TGCAGCGTGGAGGGACTAGCGGGAGAGAGCGAGCAGTACTTC.

The chain is built from TRBV9 and TRBJ1-6, with D perhaps TRBD1 (5 bases). The CDR3 totals 14 residues. Between the trimmed V and J ends, which lost 4 bases and 4 bases, there was a span of 9 bases. CDR1 and CDR2 from the germline V gene are SGDLS and YYNGEE. DNA of the CDR3: TGTGCCAGCAGCCCTGACAGATATAATTCACCCCTCCACTTT. Residues: CASSPDRYNSPLHF.